This T cell receptor (beta chain) was retrieved from a study of identical twins. The V and J ends lost 6 bases and 9 bases, in that order; junction bases with no gene match: 17. This CDR3 contains 16 residues. The table lists this clonotype with a few counts. Its antigen is unidentified. Findings and caveats of the study: A lower insertion count was a feature of abundant cord blood beta clonotypes, with no such feature in memory repertoires.

Using its own MiXCR run on the 5' RACE reads, TCRdb lists one record per CDR3 protein. The sample shows approximately 500,000 distinct CDR3 sequences, roughly a quarter of them seen only once. The same specimen was also included in a second study, on T cells expressing NK-cell markers. That source reports: In a handful of donors, dominant clonotypes made up roughly 28.3-65% of CD3+CD56-NKG2C+ cells.

Sequences were obtained from CD4+ T cells sorted from blood. The chain has TRBV12-3 or TRBV12-4 and TRBJ2-3; 8 nucleotides agree with TRBD2. This sequence originates from a young woman in good health. The CDR3 DNA reads TGTGCCAGCAGCCCTGGGGGGGCGGGGGGTGCTCGGACGCAGTATTTT. Translation gives CASSPGGAGGARTQYF.